The next 10 T cell receptor beta chains were all read from a single sample in a study of CD8+ T cells in alopecia areata. Following extraction, RNA underwent reverse transcription to cDNA, which served as the sequencing template. Measured with immunoSEQ multiplex PCR; TCRdb has only the in-frame clones, and not every one. The repertoire holds around 140,000 clones, with approximately 48% as singletons. The source was CD8+ T cells sorted from blood, collected at week 0. The receptors originated from a human donor with alopecia areata.

This chain links TRBV20-1 with TRBJ2-7; D unclear. Germline CDR1 is DFQATT and CDR2 is SNEGSKA (reference sequence). V was shortened by 0 bases and J by 3 bases, with 3 bases between the two germline ends. The CDR3 consists of 11 residues. This CDR3 reads CSAREIYEQYF. CDR3 in DNA: TGCAGTGCTAGAGAGATCTACGAGCAGTACTTC.

This clone was seen more than once but under ten times. The chain is built from TRBV2 and TRBJ2-2, with no clear D. The germline V and J ends were trimmed by 6 bases and 7 bases, with 12 bases remaining between them. This CDR3 region has 13 residues. Germline lookup yields CDR1 SNHLY and CDR2 FYNNEI. The CDR3 sequence is CASRALGYGELFF. CDR3 bases: TGTGCCAGCAGGGCCCTGGGATACGGGGAGCTGTTTTTT.

This clone was detected only a few times. V gene TRBV13 combines with J gene TRBJ2-5; D unclear. Germline loops: CDR1 PRHDT, CDR2 FYEKMQ (reference sequence). The V gene lost 5 bases and the J gene lost 2 bases, with 9 bases spanning the gap. This CDR3 comprises 13 residues. CDR3 in DNA: TGTGCCAGCAGCCCATTTAGGCAAGAGACCCAGTACTTC. Its translation is CASSPFRQETQYF.

The chain has TRBV30 and TRBJ2-7; D may match TRBD1 or TRBD2 (5 bases each). Trimming pared 8 bases from V and 2 bases from J, leaving 13 bases between. Germline-derived CDR1 and CDR2 are GTSNPN and SVGIG (reference sequence). This CDR3 region has 12 residues. DNA of the CDR3: TGTGCCCTATCCGGGGCCCCCTACGAGCAGTACTTC. This encodes CALSGAPYEQYF.

The chain couples TRBV5-1 to TRBJ2-2, with TRBD1 matching 10 bases. The trim removed 4 bases at V and 5 bases at J, leaving 5 bases unmatched. Germline CDR1 and CDR2: SGHRS and YFSETQ. The CDR3 contains 15 residues. The CDR3 nucleotides read TGCGCCAGCAGCGGGGACAGGGGAGTAACCGGGGAGCTGTTTTTT. This translates into CASSGDRGVTGELFF. Filled out from reference TRBV5-1 and TRBJ2-2, the complete variable domain reads KAGVTQTPRYLIKTRGQQVTLSCSPISGHRSVSWYQQTPGQGLQFLFEYFSETQRNKGNFPGRFSGRQFSNSRSEMNVSTLELGDSALYLCASSGDRGVTGELFFGEGSRLTVL.

With regard to this clone: The same CDR3 is also encoded by other DNA sequences in this sample. V and J are TRBV19 and TRBJ1-5, with a tentative D call TRBD1 (5 bases). Germline loops: CDR1 LNHDA, CDR2 SQIVND (reference sequence). This CDR3 region has 15 residues. The V end lost 5 bases, the J end lost 0 bases, and 11 bases lay between the germline ends. The CDR3, as DNA: TGTGCCAGTAGTCCTACAGGTTATAGCAATCAGCCCCAGCATTTT. Protein: CASSPTGYSNQPQHF.

The chain combines TRBV4-1 with TRBJ2-2; no clear D. CDR3 size: 15 residues. Germline values: CDR1 MGHRA, CDR2 YSYEKL. V lost 1 base, J lost 1 base, and 7 bases lay in between. In DNA form, the CDR3 reads TGCGCCAGCAGCCAAGTTGGGATGAACACCGGGGAGCTGTTTTTT. It translates to CASSQVGMNTGELFF.

This chain links TRBV15 with TRBJ2-1, with TRBD1 matching over 8 bases. Per germline, CDR1 LNHNV and CDR2 YYDKDF (reference sequence). Unmatched junction bases numbered 18, after V lost 5 bases and J lost 6 bases. This CDR3 is 18 amino acids long. The CDR3 nucleotides are TGTGCCACCAGCGGCCTGACAGGGGAACAGGTAGGGAGCAATGAGCAGTTCTTC. As protein: CATSGLTGEQVGSNEQFF. Combining the CDR3 with reference TRBV15 and TRBJ2-1 gives the whole variable domain DAMVIQNPRYQVTQFGKPVTLSCSQTLNHNVMYWYQQKSSQAPKLLFHYYDKDFNNEADTPDNFQSRRPNTSFCFLDIRSPGLGDTAMYLCATSGLTGEQVGSNEQFFGPGTRLTVL.

V and J are TRBV27 and TRBJ1-5, with 8 positions matching TRBD1. Germline CDR1 and CDR2: MNHEY and SMNVEV (reference sequence). With V trimmed by 5 bases and J by 7 bases, 4 bases remained unmatched. The CDR3 is made up of 13 amino acids. Written as DNA, the CDR3 is TGTGCCAGCAGTCCCCGGACAGGGCAGCCCCAGCATTTT. Protein: CASSPRTGQPQHF.

This clone was detected only once. The chain couples TRBV30 to TRBJ1-6; 7 bases match TRBD1. Trimming took 2 bases from V and 10 from J; bases not matched to a gene: 8. CDR1 is GTSNPN, CDR2 SVGIG, per germline (reference sequence). The CDR3 has 14 amino acids. The CDR3 DNA is TGTGCCTGGAGTATAGACAGGGACGGCTCACCCCTCCACTTT. Its translation: CAWSIDRDGSPLHF.